This entry is about one TCR beta chain. This CDR3 has 15 amino acids. Germline V lookup: CDR1 SEHNR, CDR2 FQNEAQ (reference sequence). Trimming cost V 4 bases and J 2 bases; bases outside gene matches: 5. This sample was taken from a study of cytomegalovirus exposure and HLA in healthy donors. Participants comprised healthy donors of bone marrow. Primers included in the PCR were 60 Vbeta and 13 Jbeta primers. In the study's own analysis: Tens of millions of unique TCR beta chains, about 10 million of them shared, were counted by a later analysis. The table came from immunoSEQ multiplex PCR; TCRdb's copy has only in-frame clones and leaves some out. V, J and clone size are taken as reported in that table, and D and trimming were inferred from the DNA itself. The data contain about 110,000 clones, 65% to 80% of them singletons.

Specimen: PBMCs. The sequence was collected from a man aged 25-45 years in good health and CMV-seropositive. The rearrangement uses TRBV7-9 and TRBJ1-3; TRBD1 aligns across 7 bases. CDR3 DNA sequence: TGTGCCAGCAGCTCCAGGGGGTTCGCTGGAAACACCATATATTTT. This sequence encodes CASSSRGFAGNTIYF.